The TCR beta chain under discussion was sequenced for a study of regulatory T cells in long-lasting Graves disease. Notes on the study in general: There was favoring of TRBV28, TRBJ1-2 and TRBJ2-5 in persistent disease.

As for time point: newly diagnosed GD, antithyroid drugs for less than 3 months. Isolated PBMC RNA provided the starting material for the TCR library. This clonotype was observed a handful of times. Its antigen is not known. CDR3 length equals 14 residues. The V and J ends lost 3 bases and 7 bases respectively, with 16 bases between them. CDR1 is SGDLS, CDR2 YYNGEE, per germline. iRepertoire HTBI primers and Arm-PCR of CDR3 regions built TCR beta libraries. A single record per CDR3 protein comes from TCRdb applying MiXCR to the multiplex PCR reads. The table includes about 530,000 distinct CDR3 sequences, roughly 15% detected once. These same data were also listed under a study on T cells in Graves' hyperthyroidism and ophthalmopathy.

Specimen: peripheral blood mononuclear cells (PBMCs), collected at new diagnosis, from a patient treated with antithyroid drugs. The rearrangement links TRBV9 to TRBJ1-1; no firm D call. The TCR was taken from a woman aged 40 to 65 with Graves disease. The CDR3 here is CASSGAQEVSEAFF. The CDR3 nucleotides are TGTGCCAGCAGCGGTGCCCAGGAAGTCAGTGAAGCTTTCTTT. The full variable domain, rest sourced from reference TRBV9 and TRBJ1-1, is DSGVTQTPKHLITATGQRVTLRCSPRSGDLSVYWYQQSLDQGLQFLIQYYNGEERAKGNILERFSAQQFPDLHSELNLSSLELGDSALYFCASSGAQEVSEAFFGQGTRLTVV.